Listed below are T cell receptor beta chains from one sample, sequenced in a study of OX40 agonist ivuxolimab in advanced cancers. TCRdb keeps only in-frame clones here, not all; method: immunoSEQ multiplex PCR. Here the sample spans more than 45,000 clones, approximately 84% being singletons. The specimen was CD4+ or CD8+ T cells sorted from blood, collected in a trial of the OX40 agonist ivuxolimab. Receptor source: an adult with an advanced solid tumor such as melanoma, head and neck, liver or kidney cancer. Both conserved end residues are part of each CDR3. Each record gives: clone size, V gene, D gene, CDR3 length, J gene, CDR3 protein, CDR3 DNA. A D gene is named only where the DNA matches it firmly. Not every row has a clone size; where given, it reads once, few, many or a size class.

-	TRBV5-1	TRBD2	16	TRBJ2-5	CASSFPASGEQETQYF	TGCGCCAGCAGCTTTCCCGCTAGCGGGGAACAAGAGACCCAGTACTTC
-	TRBV19	TRBD2	17	TRBJ2-4	CASSIQTSGFTKNIQYF	TGTGCCAGTAGTATCCAAACTAGCGGGTTTACCAAAAACATTCAGTACTTC
once	TRBV11-3	-	14	TRBJ1-2	CASSPGDSDYGYTF	TGTGCCAGCAGCCCTGGCGACAGCGACTATGGCTACACCTTC
-	TRBV7-2	-	12	TRBJ2-2	CASSTRLGELFF	TGTGCCAGCAGCACTAGGTTGGGGGAGCTGTTTTTT
-	TRBV30	TRBD1	14	TRBJ2-7	CAWSSRDRTYEQYF	TGTGCCTGGAGTTCCCGGGACAGGACCTACGAGCAGTACTTC
-	TRBV10-3	-	13	TRBJ2-7	CAISPGPEAEQYF	TGTGCCATCAGTCCGGGACCCGAGGCCGAGCAGTACTTC
-	TRBV11-3	-	13	TRBJ2-5	CASSLGLQETQYF	TGTGCCAGCAGCTTAGGCCTCCAGGAGACCCAGTACTTC
-	TRBV9	TRBD2	17	TRBJ2-2	CASSVATGGVGTGELFF	TGTGCCAGCAGCGTAGCTACGGGAGGGGTGGGAACCGGGGAGCTGTTTTTT
-	TRBV14	-	13	TRBJ2-5	CASSPRLQETQYF	TGTGCCAGCAGCCCCCGTCTCCAAGAGACCCAGTACTTC
-	TRBV9	TRBD1	14	TRBJ2-1	CASSVAGGRGEQFF	TGTGCCAGCAGCGTAGCAGGGGGCAGGGGGGAGCAGTTCTTC
-	TRBV10-3	-	15	TRBJ2-7	CAISEGVGVTYEQYF	TGTGCCATCAGTGAGGGGGTCGGGGTCACCTACGAGCAGTACTTC
-	TRBV2	TRBD1	15	TRBJ2-7	CASSSPGQATYEQYF	TGTGCCAGCAGTTCACCGGGACAGGCAACCTACGAGCAGTACTTC
-	TRBV4-1	-	15	TRBJ2-3	CASSLGPTDTDTQYF	TGCGCCAGCAGCCTTGGGCCGACGGACACAGATACGCAGTATTTT
-	TRBV4-1	TRBD2	17	TRBJ2-2	CASSPPGLAGGAGELFF	TGCGCCAGCAGCCCGCCGGGACTAGCGGGAGGTGCCGGGGAGCTGTTTTTT
-	TRBV9	TRBD2	18	TRBJ2-1	CASSVAPRLAGGFNEQFF	TGTGCCAGCAGCGTAGCCCCCAGACTAGCGGGAGGATTCAATGAGCAGTTCTTC
-	TRBV4-2	-	15	TRBJ2-2	CASSQPGLQAGELFF	TGTGCCAGCAGCCAACCGGGACTGCAGGCCGGGGAGCTGTTTTTT
-	TRBV5-4	-	13	TRBJ2-7	CASSLATGSGQYF	TGTGCCAGCAGCTTGGCCACAGGGTCTGGGCAGTACTTC
-	TRBV7-8	-	17	TRBJ2-5	CASSLAYGSRPQETQYF	TGTGCCAGCAGCTTAGCGTATGGGAGTAGACCGCAAGAGACCCAGTACTTC
-	TRBV5-8	TRBD2	15	TRBJ2-7	CASSLLGSGHYEQYF	TGTGCCAGCAGCTTGTTAGGTAGCGGGCACTACGAGCAGTACTTC
-	TRBV11-2	-	16	TRBJ2-7	CASSHRDINFNYEQYF	TGTGCCAGCAGCCACCGGGACATCAACTTCAACTACGAGCAGTACTTC
-	TRBV6-5	-	15	TRBJ2-6	CASRKKAAGANVLTF	TGTGCCAGCAGAAAAAAGGCGGCCGGGGCCAACGTCCTGACTTTC
-	TRBV6-5	-	16	TRBJ2-1	CASSSFSTLTANEQFF	TGTGCCAGCAGTTCCTTCTCCACATTGACGGCAAACGAGCAGTTCTTC
-	TRBV30	-	15	TRBJ1-2	CAWSPVGTPSYGYTF	TGTGCCTGGAGCCCAGTGGGGACGCCCAGCTATGGCTACACCTTC
once	TRBV28	TRBD2	14	TRBJ2-7	CASSRLAGVYEQYF	TGTGCCAGCAGTCGACTAGCGGGAGTTTACGAGCAGTACTTC
-	TRBV5-4	TRBD2	16	TRBJ2-1	CASSLKTSGSYNEQFF	TGTGCCAGCAGCTTGAAGACTAGCGGGAGTTACAATGAGCAGTTCTTC
-	TRBV7-8	TRBD1	17	TRBJ1-5	CASSLKGSGTGNQPQHF	TGTGCCAGCAGCTTAAAAGGCTCCGGGACAGGTAATCAGCCCCAGCATTTT
few	TRBV28	TRBD2	17	TRBJ2-7	CASSRRLAEPYLGEQYF	TGTGCCAGCAGTAGAAGACTAGCGGAACCATACCTGGGCGAGCAGTACTTC
-	TRBV6-5	-	13	TRBJ2-3	CASRARITDTQYF	TGTGCCAGCAGGGCCAGGATTACAGATACGCAGTATTTT
-	TRBV7-9	-	13	TRBJ2-3	CASSLGGSDTQYF	TGTGCCAGCAGCTTAGGGGGTTCAGATACGCAGTATTTT
-	TRBV7-8	TRBD2	17	TRBJ2-7	CASSSGQRLAGGYEQYF	TGTGCCAGCAGCTCGGGGCAGAGACTAGCGGGAGGCTACGAGCAGTACTTC
-	TRBV10-3	-	17	TRBJ2-7	CAISESMSHRGGYEQYF	TGTGCCATCAGTGAGTCGATGTCACACCGGGGAGGCTACGAGCAGTACTTC
once	TRBV6-1	TRBD1	15	TRBJ1-5	CASSERGRWNQPQHF	TGTGCCAGCAGTGAAAGGGGGCGCTGGAATCAGCCCCAGCATTTT
-	TRBV10-3	TRBD2	17	TRBJ2-7	CAIIPPFKRTSGYEQYF	TGTGCCATCATCCCCCCGTTTAAGAGGACTAGCGGTTACGAGCAGTACTTC
few	TRBV9	-	13	TRBJ2-1	CASSRTVDNEQFF	TGTGCCAGCAGCAGGACTGTAGATAATGAGCAGTTCTTC